The 20 T cell receptor beta chains presented below share a single source sample, sequenced in a study of T cell repertoires in cytomegalovirus infection. TCRdb reprocessed the reads via MiXCR and lists one record per CDR3 protein. The table lists 250,000 or so distinct CDR3 sequences, approximately 17% of them singletons, with more than 45% in the top ten. The material sequenced was CD8+ T cells from PBMCs. The receptor set was obtained from a human donor in good health (CMV status not recorded). Some clones in this sample may be carry-over from other donors' samples.

The chain joins TRBV28 to TRBJ1-1; 7 bases are shared with TRBD1. V gave up 5 bases and J gave up 2 bases; unmatched junction bases: 8. The CDR3 runs 15 residues. From germline, CDR1 is MDHEN and CDR2 SYDVKM. CDR3 in amino acids: CASSPSGTENTEAFF. The CDR3 DNA follows: TGTGCCAGCAGTCCATCCGGGACAGAAAACACTGAAGCTTTCTTT.

This clonotype was detected only a few times. V usage is TRBV4-1 and J usage is TRBJ1-6, with no clear D. The CDR3 covers 14 residues. The V gene lost 3 bases and the J gene lost 5 bases, with 8 bases spanning the gap. Germline lookup yields CDR1 MGHRA and CDR2 YSYEKL. The CDR3 spells CASSQGRDNSPLHF. The CDR3, as DNA: TGCGCCAGCAGCCAGGGAAGGGATAATTCACCCCTCCACTTT.

This clonotype was observed a few times. The gene calls are TRBV6-2 or TRBV6-3 and TRBJ1-1; 7 nucleotides line up with TRBD1. V lost 7 bases to trimming and J lost 11 bases; unmatched junction nucleotides: 10. The CDR3 covers 12 residues. Germline lookup yields CDR1 MNHEY and CDR2 SVGEGT. This CDR3 reads CASINAGGSAFF. The CDR3 DNA follows: TGTGCCAGCATCAACGCAGGGGGTTCGGCTTTCTTT.

This clonotype has at least ten counts. This rearrangement joins TRBV20-1 to TRBJ1-5; D perhaps matches TRBD1 (5 bases). The germline gives CDR1 DFQATT, CDR2 SNEGSKA (reference sequence). The V end lost 0 bases, the J end lost 6 bases, and 9 bases lay between the germline ends. The CDR3 totals 13 residues. As DNA, the CDR3 is TGCAGTGCTAGAGACAGGGATGCTCAGCCCCAGCATTTT. It codes for CSARDRDAQPQHF.

This chain links TRBV3-1 with TRBJ2-7; 7 nucleotides agree with TRBD1. CDR3 length equals 16 residues. CDR1 and CDR2 (germline): LGHDT, YNNKEL (reference sequence). With V trimmed by 5 bases and J by 4 bases, 14 bases remained unmatched. This CDR3 is CASSFMTTGIYYEQYF. CDR3 sequence (DNA): TGTGCCAGCAGCTTTATGACGACAGGGATTTATTACGAGCAGTACTTC.

V gene TRBV20-1 combines with J gene TRBJ2-7, with TRBD2 identical over 10 bases. The germline V gene encodes CDR1 DFQATT and CDR2 SNEGSKA (reference sequence). The CDR3 loop spans 16 amino acids. With V trimmed by 0 bases and J by 2 bases, 7 bases remained unmatched. For the CDR3, the DNA is TGCAGTGCTAGAGATGTAGCGGGGGGATATACCTACGAGCAGTACTTC. It is translated as CSARDVAGGYTYEQYF.

The V gene is TRBV2, the J gene TRBJ1-6, with a tentative D call TRBD1 (5 bases). Trimming pared 0 bases from V and 5 bases from J, leaving 5 bases between. Germline CDR1 and CDR2: SNHLY and FYNNEI. The CDR3 contains 14 residues. In DNA form, the CDR3 reads TGTGCCAGCAGTGAAGCAGGGGATAATTCACCCCTCCACTTT. Amino acid sequence: CASSEAGDNSPLHF.

This clonotype occurred a few times. The chain joins TRBV4-1 to TRBJ1-2; 7 nucleotides line up with TRBD1. V was pared by 2 bases and J by 6 bases, with 3 bases of the junction left unmatched. CDR1 MGHRA and CDR2 YSYEKL come from the germline V gene. This CDR3 is 13 amino acids long. This CDR3 reads CASSQLDRDGYTF. CDR3 sequence (DNA): TGCGCCAGCAGCCAACTTGACAGGGATGGCTACACCTTC.

The V call is TRBV19, the J call TRBJ2-1, with 10 bases fitting TRBD1. The CDR3 consists of 15 residues. Losses at the gene ends were 1 base for V and 4 bases for J; bases not matched to a gene: 1. Germline V gene lookup returns CDR1 LNHDA and CDR2 SQIVND (reference sequence). CDR3 residues: CASSIAGQGYNEQFF. The CDR3 nucleotides read TGTGCCAGTAGTATAGCGGGACAGGGGTACAATGAGCAGTTCTTC.

At least ten counts were recorded for this clonotype. The chain uses TRBV7-2 and TRBJ2-1; 8 bases are a match to TRBD2. This CDR3 region has 17 residues. CDR1 is SGHTA, CDR2 FQGNSA, per germline. V gave up 3 bases and J gave up 1 base; unmatched junction bases: 8. CDR3 residues: CASSFPLAGSSYNEQFF. DNA of the CDR3: TGTGCCAGCAGCTTCCCTTTAGCGGGGTCATCCTACAATGAGCAGTTCTTC.

This clonotype was seen repeatedly, ten times or more. V is TRBV7-9 and J is TRBJ2-5; possibly TRBD2 for D (5 bases). V lost 4 bases, J lost 1 base, and 7 bases lay in between. This CDR3 comprises 13 residues. Germline loops: CDR1 SEHNR, CDR2 FQNEAQ (reference sequence). The CDR3 is CASSSAVQETQYF. The CDR3 nucleotides are TGTGCCAGCAGCTCAGCGGTCCAAGAGACCCAGTACTTC.

This clonotype was seen more than once but under ten times. This chain uses TRBV5-4 with TRBJ1-5; TRBD1 might be the D (5 bases). This CDR3 has 15 amino acids. Trimming took off 4 bases at V and 7 bases at J, with 18 bases between the two ends. Germline V CDR1 and CDR2: SGHNT, YYREEE (reference sequence). The CDR3 coding sequence is TGTGCCAGCAGCAATGGGGGGTCCTTGCAGCAGCCCCAGCATTTT. It translates to CASSNGGSLQQPQHF.

In its sample, this clonotype was seen many times. An end of the junction does not agree with germline; a read error may underlie this. The CDR3 coding sequence is TGTGCCAGCAGCCTAGCCCCAAGCGGGGGGGACACCTACGAGCAGTACTTC. It yields the protein CASSLAPSGGDTYEQYF. The genes are TRBV7-8 and TRBJ2-7; 10 bases are a match to TRBD2. Germline V gives CDR1 SGHVS, CDR2 FQNEAQ. The CDR3 covers 17 residues.

There are many counts of this clonotype. V and J are TRBV27 and TRBJ1-5; D unresolved. Per germline, CDR1 MNHEY and CDR2 SMNVEV (reference sequence). CDR3 length: 15 residues. The germline V and J ends were trimmed by 0 bases and 5 bases, with 11 bases remaining between them. The CDR3 region is CASSLSFRADQPQHF. The CDR3 nucleotides are TGTGCCAGCAGTTTATCTTTCCGGGCTGATCAGCCCCAGCATTTT.

Details on this clonotype: A much larger clone differs from this one at a single base, so this may be a read error. The V call is TRBV6-6, the J call TRBJ2-7, with no clear D. The CDR3 consists of 13 residues. Trimming left V 5 bases short and J 5 bases short, with 13 bases between. Per the germline V gene, CDR1 is MNHNY and CDR2 is SVGAGI (reference sequence). The chain's CDR3 is CASSKIRKDEQYF. CDR3 bases: TGTGCCAGCAGTAAAATTAGGAAAGACGAGCAGTACTTC.

This chain connects TRBV9 to TRBJ2-3; TRBD2 might be the D (6 bases). Looked up from germline, CDR1 is SGDLS and CDR2 is YYNGEE. The CDR3 consists of 15 residues. The germline V and J ends were trimmed by 3 bases and 2 bases, with 13 bases remaining between them. Here the CDR3 DNA reads TGTGCCAGCAGCGCGACCGGGACTTACACAGATACGCAGTATTTT. This sequence encodes CASSATGTYTDTQYF.

This clonotype has at least ten counts. This chain links TRBV7-6 with TRBJ1-1; D uncertain. The CDR3 is 15 amino acids. Germline V gene data show CDR1 as SGHVS and CDR2 as FNYEAQ. V lost 1 base to trimming and J lost 2 bases, with 11 bases between them. CDR3 nucleotides: TGTGCCAGCAGCTTAGAGGCGTTGGTTAACACTGAAGCTTTCTTT. Translating it yields CASSLEALVNTEAFF.

V is TRBV5-4 and J is TRBJ2-1; D gene unclear. Germline V gene sequence: CDR1 SGHNT, CDR2 YYREEE (reference sequence). This CDR3 is 15 amino acids long. Trimming cost V 0 bases and J 1 base, with 8 bases left between them. CDR3 in DNA: TGTGCCAGCAGCTTGGTAAAGGGATCCTACAATGAGCAGTTCTTC. Residues: CASSLVKGSYNEQFF. The entire variable domain, with the rest obtained from reference TRBV5-4 and TRBJ2-1, is as follows: ETGVTQSPTHLIKTRGQQVTLRCSSQSGHNTVSWYQQALGQGPQFIFQYYREEENGRGNFPPRFSGLQFPNYSSELNVNALELDDSALYLCASSLVKGSYNEQFFGPGTRLTVL.

This clonotype showed up many times. CDR3 coding DNA: TGTGCCAGCAGTTTATCGTATAGCAATCAGCCCCAGCATTTT. Its translation is CASSLSYSNQPQHF. The chain combines TRBV27 with TRBJ1-5; D remains unclear. The CDR3 is made up of 14 amino acids. Germline V gene sequence: CDR1 MNHEY, CDR2 SMNVEV (reference sequence). Trimming took 0 bases from V and 0 from J, leaving 3 bases between them.

This clonotype was detected only a few times. This chain joins TRBV24-1 and TRBJ2-1; D is perhaps TRBD2 (6 bases). The germline gives CDR1 KGHDR, CDR2 SFDVKD. Trimming took off 12 bases at V and 0 bases at J, with 14 bases between the two ends. The CDR3 has 14 residues. This CDR3 is CAVGGEVSYNEQFF. CDR3 nucleotide sequence: TGTGCCGTTGGTGGGGAGGTCTCCTACAATGAGCAGTTCTTC.